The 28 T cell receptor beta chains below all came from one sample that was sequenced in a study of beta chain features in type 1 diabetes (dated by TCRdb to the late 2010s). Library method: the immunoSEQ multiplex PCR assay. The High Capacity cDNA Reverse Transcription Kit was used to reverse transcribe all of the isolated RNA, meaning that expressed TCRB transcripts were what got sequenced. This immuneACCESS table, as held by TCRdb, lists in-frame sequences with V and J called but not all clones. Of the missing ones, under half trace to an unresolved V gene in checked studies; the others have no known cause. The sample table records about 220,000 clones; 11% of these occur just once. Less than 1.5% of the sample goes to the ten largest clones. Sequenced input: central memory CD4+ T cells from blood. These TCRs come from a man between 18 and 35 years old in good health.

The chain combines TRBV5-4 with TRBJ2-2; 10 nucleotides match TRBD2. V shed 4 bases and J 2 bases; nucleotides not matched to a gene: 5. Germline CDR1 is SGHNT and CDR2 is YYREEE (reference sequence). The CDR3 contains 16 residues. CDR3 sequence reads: CASSQRTSGNTGELFF. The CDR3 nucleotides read TGTGCCAGCAGCCAAAGGACTAGCGGAAACACCGGGGAGCTGTTTTTT.

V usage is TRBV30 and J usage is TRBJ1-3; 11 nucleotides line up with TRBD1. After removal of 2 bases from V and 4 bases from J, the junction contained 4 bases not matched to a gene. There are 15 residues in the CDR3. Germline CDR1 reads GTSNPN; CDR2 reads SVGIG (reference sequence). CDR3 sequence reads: CAWSTGQGVGNTIYF. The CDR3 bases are TGTGCCTGGAGTACGGGACAGGGGGTCGGAAACACCATATATTTT. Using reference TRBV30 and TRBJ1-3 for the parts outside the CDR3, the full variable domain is SQTIHQWPATLVQPVGSPLSLECTVEGTSNPNLYWYRQAAGRGLQLLFYSVGIGQISSEVPQNLSASRPQDRQFILSSKKLLLSDSGFYLCAWSTGQGVGNTIYFGEGSWLTVV.

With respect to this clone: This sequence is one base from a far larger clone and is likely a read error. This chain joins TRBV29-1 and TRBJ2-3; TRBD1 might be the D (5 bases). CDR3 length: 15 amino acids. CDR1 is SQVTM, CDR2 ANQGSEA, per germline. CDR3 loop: CCVVIAGPSTDTQYF. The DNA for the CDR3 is TGCTGCGTTGTAATTGCAGGGCCGAGCACAGATACGCAGTATTTT.

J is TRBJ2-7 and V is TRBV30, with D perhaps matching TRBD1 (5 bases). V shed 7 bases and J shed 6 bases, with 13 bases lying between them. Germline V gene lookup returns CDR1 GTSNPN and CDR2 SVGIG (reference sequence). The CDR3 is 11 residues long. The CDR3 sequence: CASQGFLEQYF. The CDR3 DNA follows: TGTGCCTCCCAGGGTTTCCTCGAGCAGTACTTC. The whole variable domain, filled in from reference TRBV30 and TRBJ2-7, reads SQTIHQWPATLVQPVGSPLSLECTVEGTSNPNLYWYRQAAGRGLQLLFYSVGIGQISSEVPQNLSASRPQDRQFILSSKKLLLSDSGFYLCASQGFLEQYFGPGTRLTVT.

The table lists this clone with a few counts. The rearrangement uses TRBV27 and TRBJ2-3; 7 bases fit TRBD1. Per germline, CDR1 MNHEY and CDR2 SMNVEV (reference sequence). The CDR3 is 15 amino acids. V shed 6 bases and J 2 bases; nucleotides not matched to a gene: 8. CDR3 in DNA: TGTGCCAGCAGCACAACAGGGGATTCCACAGATACGCAGTATTTT. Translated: CASSTTGDSTDTQYF.

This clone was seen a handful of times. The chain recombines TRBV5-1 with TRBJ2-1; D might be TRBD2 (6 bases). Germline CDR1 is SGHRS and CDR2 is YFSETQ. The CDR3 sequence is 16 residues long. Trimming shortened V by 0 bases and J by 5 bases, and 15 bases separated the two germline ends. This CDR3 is CASSLVRDSHNNEQFF. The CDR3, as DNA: TGCGCCAGCAGCTTGGTTCGGGACTCCCATAACAATGAGCAGTTCTTC.

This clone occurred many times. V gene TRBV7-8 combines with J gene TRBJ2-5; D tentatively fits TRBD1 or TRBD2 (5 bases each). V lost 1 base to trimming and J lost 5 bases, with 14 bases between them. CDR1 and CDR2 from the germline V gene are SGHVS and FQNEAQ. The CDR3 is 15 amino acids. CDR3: CASSLGGWDRETQYF. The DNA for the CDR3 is TGTGCCAGCAGCTTAGGGGGTTGGGACCGCGAGACCCAGTACTTC.

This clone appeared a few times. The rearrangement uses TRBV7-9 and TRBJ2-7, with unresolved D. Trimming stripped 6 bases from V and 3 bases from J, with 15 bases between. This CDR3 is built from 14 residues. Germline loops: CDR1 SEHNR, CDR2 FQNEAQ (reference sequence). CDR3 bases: TGTGCCAGCAGTCGAATAGGCGGCAGCTACGAGCAGTACTTC. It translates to CASSRIGGSYEQYF.

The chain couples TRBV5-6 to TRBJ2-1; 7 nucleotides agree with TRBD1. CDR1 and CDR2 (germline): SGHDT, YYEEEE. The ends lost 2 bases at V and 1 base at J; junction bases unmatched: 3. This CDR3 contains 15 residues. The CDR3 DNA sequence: TGTGCCAGCAGCTTCACAGGGGAGTCCTACAATGAGCAGTTCTTC. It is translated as CASSFTGESYNEQFF.

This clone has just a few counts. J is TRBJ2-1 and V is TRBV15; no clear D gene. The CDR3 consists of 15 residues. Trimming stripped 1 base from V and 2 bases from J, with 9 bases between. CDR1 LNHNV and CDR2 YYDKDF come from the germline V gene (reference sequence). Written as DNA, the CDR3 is TGTGCCACCAGCAGAGGACTCGCTACCTACAATGAGCAGTTCTTC. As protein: CATSRGLATYNEQFF.

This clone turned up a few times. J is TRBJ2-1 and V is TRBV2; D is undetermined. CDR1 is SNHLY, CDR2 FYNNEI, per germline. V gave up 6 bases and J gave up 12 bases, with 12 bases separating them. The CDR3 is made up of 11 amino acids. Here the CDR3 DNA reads TGTGCCAGCAGCGCCAAAGAGTGGCAGTTCTTC. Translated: CASSAKEWQFF.

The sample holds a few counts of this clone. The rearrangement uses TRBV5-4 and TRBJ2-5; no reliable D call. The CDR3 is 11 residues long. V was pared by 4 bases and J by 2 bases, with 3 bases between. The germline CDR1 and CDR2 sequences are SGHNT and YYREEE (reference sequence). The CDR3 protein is CASSIQETQYF. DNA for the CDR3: TGTGCCAGCAGCATTCAAGAGACCCAGTACTTC.

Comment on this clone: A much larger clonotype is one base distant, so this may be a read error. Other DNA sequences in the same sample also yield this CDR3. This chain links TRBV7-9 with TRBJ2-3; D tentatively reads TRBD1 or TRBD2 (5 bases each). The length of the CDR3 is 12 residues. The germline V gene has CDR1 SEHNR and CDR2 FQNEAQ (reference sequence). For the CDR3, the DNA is TGTGCCAGCAGCCGGGGCACAGATACACAGTATTTT. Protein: CASSRGTDTQYF.

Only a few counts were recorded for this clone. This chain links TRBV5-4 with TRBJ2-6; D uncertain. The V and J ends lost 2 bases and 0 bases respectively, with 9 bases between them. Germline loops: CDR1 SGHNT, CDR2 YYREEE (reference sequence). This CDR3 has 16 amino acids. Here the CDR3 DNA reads TGTGCCAGCAGCTTTTTGTACGGCTCTGGGGCCAACGTCCTGACTTTC. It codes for CASSFLYGSGANVLTF.

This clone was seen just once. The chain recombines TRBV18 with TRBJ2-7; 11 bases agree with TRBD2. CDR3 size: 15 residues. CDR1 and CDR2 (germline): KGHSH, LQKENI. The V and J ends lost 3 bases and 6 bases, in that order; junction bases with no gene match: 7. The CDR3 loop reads CASSPGLADTFEQYF. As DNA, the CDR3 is TGTGCCAGCTCACCGGGACTAGCGGATACGTTCGAGCAGTACTTC.

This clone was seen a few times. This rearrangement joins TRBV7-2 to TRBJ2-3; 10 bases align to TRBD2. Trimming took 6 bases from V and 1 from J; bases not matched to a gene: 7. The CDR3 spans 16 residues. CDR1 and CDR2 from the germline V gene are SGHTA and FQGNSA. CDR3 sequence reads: CASRDGLAAGTDTQYF. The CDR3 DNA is TGTGCCAGCAGGGATGGACTAGCGGCCGGCACAGATACGCAGTATTTT.

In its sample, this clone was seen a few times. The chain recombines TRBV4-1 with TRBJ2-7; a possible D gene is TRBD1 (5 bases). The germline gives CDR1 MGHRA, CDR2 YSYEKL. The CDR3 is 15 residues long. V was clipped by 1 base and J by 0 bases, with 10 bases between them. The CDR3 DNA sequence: TGCGCCAGCAGCCAAGTGCCCAGGGCCTCCTACGAGCAGTACTTC. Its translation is CASSQVPRASYEQYF.

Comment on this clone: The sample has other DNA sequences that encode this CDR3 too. The CDR3 DNA is TGTGCCTGGAGTGTATCGGGGAATCAGCCCCAGCATTTT. Amino acids: CAWSVSGNQPQHF. V and J are TRBV30 and TRBJ1-5; no reliable D call. The V and J ends lost 0 bases and 4 bases respectively, with 7 bases between them. Germline CDR1 and CDR2: GTSNPN and SVGIG (reference sequence). The CDR3 consists of 13 residues.

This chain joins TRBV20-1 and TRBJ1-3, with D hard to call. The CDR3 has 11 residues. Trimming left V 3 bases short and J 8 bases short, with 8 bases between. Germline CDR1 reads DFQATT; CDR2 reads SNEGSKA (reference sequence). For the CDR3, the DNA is TGCAGTGCTAGGGCCCAAGACACCATATATTTT. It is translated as CSARAQDTIYF.

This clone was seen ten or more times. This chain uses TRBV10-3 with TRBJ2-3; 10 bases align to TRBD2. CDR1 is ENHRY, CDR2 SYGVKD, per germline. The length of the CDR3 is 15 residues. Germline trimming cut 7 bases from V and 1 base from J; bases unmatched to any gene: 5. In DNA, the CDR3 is TGTGCCATCACCACTAGCGGGGTGGGCACAGATACGCAGTATTTT. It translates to CAITTSGVGTDTQYF.

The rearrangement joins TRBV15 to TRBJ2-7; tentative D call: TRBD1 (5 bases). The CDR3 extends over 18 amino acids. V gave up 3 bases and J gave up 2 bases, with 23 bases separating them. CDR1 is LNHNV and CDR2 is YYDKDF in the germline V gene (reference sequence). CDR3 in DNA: TGTGCCACCAGCAGGGACAAGGTAGGCCCGACCCGTACCTACGAGCAGTACTTC. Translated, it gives CATSRDKVGPTRTYEQYF.

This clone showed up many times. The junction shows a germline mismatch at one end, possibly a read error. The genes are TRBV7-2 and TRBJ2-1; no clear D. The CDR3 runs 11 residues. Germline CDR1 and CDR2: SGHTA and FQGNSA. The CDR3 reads CASFPGSHQLF. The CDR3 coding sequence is TGTGCCAGCTTCCCAGGCTCCCACCAACTCTTC.

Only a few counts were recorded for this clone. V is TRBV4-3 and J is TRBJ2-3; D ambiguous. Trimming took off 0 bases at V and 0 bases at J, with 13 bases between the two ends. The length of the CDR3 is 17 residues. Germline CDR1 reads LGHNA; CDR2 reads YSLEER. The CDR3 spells CASSQETVPFSTDTQYF. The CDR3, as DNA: TGCGCCAGCAGCCAAGAAACGGTGCCTTTCAGCACAGATACGCAGTATTTT.

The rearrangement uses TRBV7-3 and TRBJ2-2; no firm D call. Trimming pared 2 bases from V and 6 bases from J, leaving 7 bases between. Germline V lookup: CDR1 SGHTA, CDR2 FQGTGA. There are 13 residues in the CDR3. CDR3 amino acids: CASSLAHAGELFF. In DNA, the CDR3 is TGTGCCAGCAGCTTAGCTCACGCCGGGGAGCTGTTTTTT.

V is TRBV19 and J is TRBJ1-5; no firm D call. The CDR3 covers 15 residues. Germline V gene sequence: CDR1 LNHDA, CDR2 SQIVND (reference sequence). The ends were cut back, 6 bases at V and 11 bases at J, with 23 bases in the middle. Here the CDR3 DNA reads TGTGCCAGTAGCCTTGCGGAACACCCGAGTGTGGCCCAGCATTTT. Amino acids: CASSLAEHPSVAQHF.

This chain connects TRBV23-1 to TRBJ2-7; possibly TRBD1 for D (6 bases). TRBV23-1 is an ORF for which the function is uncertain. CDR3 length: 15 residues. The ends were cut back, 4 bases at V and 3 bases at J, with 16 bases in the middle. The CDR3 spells CASSRNRAFGYEQYF. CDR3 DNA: TGCGCCAGCAGTCGGAACAGGGCATTCGGCTACGAGCAGTACTTC.

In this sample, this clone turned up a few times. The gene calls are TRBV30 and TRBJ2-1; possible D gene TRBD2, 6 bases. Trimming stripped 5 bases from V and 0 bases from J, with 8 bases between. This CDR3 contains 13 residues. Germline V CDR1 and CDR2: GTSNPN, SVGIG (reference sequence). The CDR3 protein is CAWGLSSYNEQFF. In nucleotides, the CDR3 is TGTGCCTGGGGACTAAGCTCCTACAATGAGCAGTTCTTC.

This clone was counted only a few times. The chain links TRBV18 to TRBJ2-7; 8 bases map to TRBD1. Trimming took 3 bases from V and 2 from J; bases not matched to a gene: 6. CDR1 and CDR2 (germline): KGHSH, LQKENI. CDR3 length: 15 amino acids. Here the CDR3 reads CASSPAAGGPYEQYF. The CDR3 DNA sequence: TGTGCCAGCTCACCCGCGGCAGGGGGCCCCTACGAGCAGTACTTC.